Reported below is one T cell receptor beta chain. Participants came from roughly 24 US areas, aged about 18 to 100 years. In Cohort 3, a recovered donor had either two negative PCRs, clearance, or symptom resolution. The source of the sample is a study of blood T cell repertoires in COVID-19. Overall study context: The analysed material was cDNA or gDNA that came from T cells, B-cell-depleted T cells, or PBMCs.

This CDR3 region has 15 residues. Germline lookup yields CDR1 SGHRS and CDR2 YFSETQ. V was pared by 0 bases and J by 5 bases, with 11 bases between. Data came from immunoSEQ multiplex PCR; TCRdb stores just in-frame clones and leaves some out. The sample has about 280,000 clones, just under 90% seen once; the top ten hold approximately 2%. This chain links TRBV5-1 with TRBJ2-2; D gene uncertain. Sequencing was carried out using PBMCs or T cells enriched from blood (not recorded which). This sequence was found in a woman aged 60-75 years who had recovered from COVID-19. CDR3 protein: CASSLAVTQTGELFF. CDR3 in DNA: TGCGCCAGCAGCTTGGCTGTGACACAAACCGGGGAGCTGTTTTTT. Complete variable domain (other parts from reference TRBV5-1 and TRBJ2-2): KAGVTQTPRYLIKTRGQQVTLSCSPISGHRSVSWYQQTPGQGLQFLFEYFSETQRNKGNFPGRFSGRQFSNSRSEMNVSTLELGDSALYLCASSLAVTQTGELFFGEGSRLTVL.